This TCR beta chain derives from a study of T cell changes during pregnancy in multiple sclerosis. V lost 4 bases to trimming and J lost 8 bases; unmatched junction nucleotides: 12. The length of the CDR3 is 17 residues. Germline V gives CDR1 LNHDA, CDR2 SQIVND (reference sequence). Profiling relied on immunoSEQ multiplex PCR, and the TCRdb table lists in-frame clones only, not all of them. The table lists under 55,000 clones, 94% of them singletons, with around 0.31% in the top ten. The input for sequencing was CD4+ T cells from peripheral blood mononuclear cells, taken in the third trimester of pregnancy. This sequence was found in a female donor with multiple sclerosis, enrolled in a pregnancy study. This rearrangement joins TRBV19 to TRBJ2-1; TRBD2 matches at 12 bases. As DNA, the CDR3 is TGTGCCAGTAGTAATGATCGACTAGCGGGAGATTTCGATGAGCAGTTCTTC. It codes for CASSNDRLAGDFDEQFF. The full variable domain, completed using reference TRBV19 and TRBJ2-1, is DGGITQSPKYLFRKEGQNVTLSCEQNLNHDAMYWYRQDPGQGLRLIYYSQIVNDFQKGDIAEGYSVSREKKESFPLTVTSAQKNPTAFYLCASSNDRLAGDFDEQFFGPGTRLTVL.